This T cell receptor (beta chain) originates from a study of beta chain features in type 1 diabetes. Concerning this clone itself: Its antigen is unidentified.

The entirety of the isolated RNA underwent reverse transcription, so expressed TCRB transcripts were sequenced. Profiled with immunoSEQ multiplex PCR; TCRdb holds only in-frame clones, not every one. The sample records roughly 700,000 clones, 13% being singletons. The ends lost 2 bases at V and 5 bases at J; junction bases unmatched: 9. There are 16 residues in the CDR3. Germline CDR1 MGHRA, CDR2 YSYEKL. Study observations and caveats: TCRB CDR3 length was moderately but significantly reduced in all four CD4+ subsets of Type 1 diabetes patients.

The sequence came from a man younger than 35 with type 1 diabetes. The chain carries TRBV4-1 and TRBJ2-3; 8 positions match TRBD1. Sequencing was performed on naive CD4+ T cells from blood. In DNA form, the CDR3 reads TGCGCCAGCAGCCAACCCGGACAGGGTAAAGGAGATACGCAGTATTTT. Encoded protein: CASSQPGQGKGDTQYF.